A single sample gave rise to the 24 T cell receptor beta chains below, sequenced in a study of cytomegalovirus exposure and HLA in healthy donors. The PCR ran on 60 Vbeta and 13 Jbeta primers. Some clones are missing from TCRdb's copy, which holds only in-frame ones; the method was immunoSEQ multiplex PCR. There are 100,000 to 150,000 clones in the sample, with around 1.5% held by the top ten. The sample consisted of PBMCs. The receptors derive from a woman aged 40 to 50 in good health and CMV-seronegative.

The rearrangement joins TRBV5-1 to TRBJ2-3; a weak D match, TRBD2 (5 bases). Trimming left V 2 bases short and J 6 bases short, with 19 bases between. The germline V gene has CDR1 SGHRS and CDR2 YFSETQ. This CDR3 comprises 16 residues. Here the CDR3 reads CASSLNGGPTGDTQYF. For the CDR3, the DNA is TGCGCCAGCAGCTTAAACGGTGGCCCTACGGGGGATACGCAGTATTTT.

The chain has TRBV11-2 and TRBJ2-7; 7 bases are a match to TRBD1. Germline CDR1 reads SGHAT; CDR2 reads FQNNGV. The junction had 10 bases not matched to a gene; V was cut back by 4 bases and J by 7 bases. This CDR3 is built from 14 residues. In nucleotides, the CDR3 is TGTGCCAGCAGCTATGACAGGGACCTTTGGGAGCAGTACTTC. Amino acids: CASSYDRDLWEQYF.

The J gene is TRBJ1-6, the V gene TRBV9; 8 nucleotides match TRBD1. V lost 4 bases and J lost 9; bases outside the gene matches: 12. CDR3 length: 16 amino acids. Per germline, CDR1 SGDLS and CDR2 YYNGEE. CDR3 DNA: TGTGCCAGCAGCCCCCAGGGGGCAGGGTGGGCTTCACCCCTCCACTTT. Its translation is CASSPQGAGWASPLHF.

The rearrangement uses TRBV28 and TRBJ1-2; 7 nucleotides align to TRBD1. Losses at the gene ends were 5 bases for V and 6 bases for J; bases not matched to a gene: 9. The CDR3 runs 14 residues. Germline loops: CDR1 MDHEN, CDR2 SYDVKM. Written as DNA, the CDR3 is TGTGCCAGCAGTACACTTCAGGGGGAACATGGCTACACCTTC. Residues: CASSTLQGEHGYTF.

The genes are TRBV2 and TRBJ1-1; TRBD1 matches 8 bases. This CDR3 has 15 residues. CDR1 is SNHLY, CDR2 FYNNEI, per germline. V was pared by 4 bases and J by 3 bases, with 7 bases of the junction left unmatched. CDR3 amino acids: CASSVATGVDTEAFF. The CDR3 DNA follows: TGTGCCAGCAGTGTTGCGACAGGGGTTGACACTGAAGCTTTCTTT.

The chain uses TRBV7-6 and TRBJ1-4; D remains unclear. The V end lost 2 bases, the J end lost 0 bases, and 7 bases lay between the germline ends. Germline lookup yields CDR1 SGHVS and CDR2 FNYEAQ. The CDR3 has 15 amino acids. The CDR3 loop reads CASSLRRATNEKLFF. For the CDR3, the DNA is TGTGCCAGCAGCTTACGACGGGCAACTAATGAAAAACTGTTTTTT.

The rearrangement uses TRBV9 and TRBJ1-3; perhaps TRBD1 as D (5 bases). This CDR3 contains 16 residues. The ends were cut back, 0 bases at V and 2 bases at J, with 12 bases in the middle. Germline loops: CDR1 SGDLS, CDR2 YYNGEE. The CDR3 region is CASSVEAGRAGNTIYF. CDR3 sequence (DNA): TGTGCCAGCAGCGTAGAGGCAGGGCGAGCTGGAAACACCATATATTTT.

The chain has TRBV4-1 and TRBJ1-3; D is ambiguous. The CDR3 is 16 amino acids. Germline loops: CDR1 MGHRA, CDR2 YSYEKL. V lost 1 base to trimming and J lost 0 bases, with 10 bases between them. DNA of the CDR3: TGCGCCAGCAGCCAAGCGGTCGACAACTCTGGAAACACCATATATTTT. Translated, it gives CASSQAVDNSGNTIYF.

The rearrangement uses TRBV7-3 and TRBJ2-2; a weak D match, TRBD1 (5 bases). The CDR3 sequence is 12 residues long. The germline V and J ends were trimmed by 4 bases and 6 bases, with 6 bases remaining between them. The germline gives CDR1 SGHTA, CDR2 FQGTGA. The CDR3 bases are TGTGCCAGCAGCTCCAGGGCCGGGGAGCTGTTTTTT. Translating gives CASSSRAGELFF.

The chain couples TRBV19 to TRBJ1-6; D may be TRBD1 (5 bases). The length of the CDR3 is 15 residues. Germline loops: CDR1 LNHDA, CDR2 SQIVND (reference sequence). Trimming pared 0 bases from V and 7 bases from J, leaving 10 bases between. The chain's CDR3 is CASSIDTGSNSPLHF. In nucleotides, the CDR3 is TGTGCCAGTAGTATAGATACAGGTTCGAATTCACCCCTCCACTTT.

The CDR3: CASSLDRASRQYV. CDR3 DNA sequence: TGTGCCAGCAGCTTAGACAGGGCATCCCGGCAGTACGTC. The chain joins TRBV11-1 to TRBJ2-7; D is perhaps TRBD1 (6 bases). CDR3 size: 13 residues. The germline CDR1 and CDR2 sequences are SGHAT and FQDESV (reference sequence). Trimming shortened V by 1 base and J by 9 bases, and 13 bases separated the two germline ends.

This sequence joins TRBV9 and TRBJ2-3, with a tentative D call TRBD2 (6 bases). CDR3 length: 17 residues. CDR1 is SGDLS and CDR2 is YYNGEE in the germline V gene. The V and J ends lost 3 bases and 6 bases respectively, with 23 bases between them. The CDR3, as DNA: TGTGCCAGCAGCGCCACGGCTAGCGACTTTTGGTTTGATACGCAGTATTTT. It yields the protein CASSATASDFWFDTQYF.

The V gene is TRBV7-8, the J gene TRBJ2-3; no definite D call. Trimming stripped 5 bases from V and 5 bases from J, with 20 bases between. Germline values: CDR1 SGHVS, CDR2 FQNEAQ. This CDR3 has 16 amino acids. This CDR3 is CASSLKAITLGDTQYF. DNA of the CDR3: TGTGCCAGCAGCCTCAAAGCGATTACCCTCGGAGATACGCAGTATTTT.

The chain recombines TRBV27 with TRBJ1-1, with 7 bases fitting TRBD1. V was clipped by 7 bases and J by 7 bases; unmatched bases: 12. The CDR3 spans 14 residues. Looked up from germline, CDR1 is MNHEY and CDR2 is SMNVEV (reference sequence). The CDR3 sequence is CASTKTGREVEAFF. The CDR3 DNA is TGTGCCAGCACCAAGACAGGGCGCGAGGTTGAAGCTTTCTTT.

This sequence joins TRBV7-3 and TRBJ1-2, with TRBD1 matching over 11 bases. Germline CDR1 is SGHTA and CDR2 is FQGTGA. The V gene end was trimmed by 5 bases and the J gene end by 4 bases; junction bases not matched to a gene: 6. CDR3 length: 15 amino acids. The CDR3 coding sequence is TGTGCCAGCAGCCAAACCGGGACAGGGGGCTATGGCTACACCTTC. Its translation: CASSQTGTGGYGYTF.

The chain couples TRBV2 to TRBJ2-3, with TRBD2 matching 14 bases. V shed 0 bases and J 2 bases; nucleotides not matched to a gene: 10. This CDR3 contains 20 residues. Germline V CDR1 and CDR2: SNHLY, FYNNEI. CDR3: CASSEAGGTSGGLYTDTQYF. CDR3 nucleotides: TGTGCCAGCAGTGAAGCGGGGGGGACTAGCGGGGGACTCTACACAGATACGCAGTATTTT.

The CDR3 is CASSPFATNEKLFF. CDR3 in DNA: TGTGCCAGCAGCCCCTTTGCAACTAATGAAAAACTGTTTTTT. This chain connects TRBV7-2 to TRBJ1-4; D not resolved. V lost 5 bases, J lost 0 bases, and 7 bases lay in between. Looked up from germline, CDR1 is SGHTA and CDR2 is FQGNSA. The CDR3 extends over 14 amino acids.

The chain employs TRBV6-6 and TRBJ2-3, with D tentatively TRBD2 (6 bases). Trimming took 5 bases from V and 1 from J, leaving 10 bases between them. The CDR3 spans 14 residues. Looked up from germline, CDR1 is MNHNY and CDR2 is SVGAGI (reference sequence). CDR3 amino acids: CASSTPGGTDTQYF. The DNA for the CDR3 is TGTGCCAGCAGTACCCCGGGAGGCACAGATACGCAGTATTTT.

This chain links TRBV19 with TRBJ1-4; 8 bases line up with TRBD1. Unmatched junction bases numbered 10, after V lost 5 bases and J lost 2 bases. The CDR3 spans 17 residues. CDR1 and CDR2 from the germline V gene are LNHDA and SQIVND (reference sequence). The CDR3 coding sequence is TGTGCCAGTAGTCCCACGCCCGGACAGGGCACTAATGAAAAACTGTTTTTT. Amino acids: CASSPTPGQGTNEKLFF.

The rearrangement joins TRBV9 to TRBJ2-3; 10 bases agree with TRBD2. CDR3 length: 15 residues. The germline V gene has CDR1 SGDLS and CDR2 YYNGEE. Trimming took 4 bases from V and 4 from J; bases not matched to a gene: 6. Written as DNA, the CDR3 is TGTGCCAGCAGCTTCAGCGGGGGGGCCTCAGATACGCAGTATTTT. It is translated as CASSFSGGASDTQYF. Full variable domain (remainder filled in from reference TRBV9 and TRBJ2-3): DSGVTQTPKHLITATGQRVTLRCSPRSGDLSVYWYQQSLDQGLQFLIQYYNGEERAKGNILERFSAQQFPDLHSELNLSSLELGDSALYFCASSFSGGASDTQYFGPGTRLTVL.

This chain connects TRBV7-9 to TRBJ1-4; D uncertain. Deletions cut 1 base from V and 7 bases from J, with 13 bases between. CDR1 is SEHNR and CDR2 is FQNEAQ in the germline V gene (reference sequence). CDR3 length equals 15 residues. CDR3 sequence: CASSLVGGRGEKLFF. As DNA, the CDR3 is TGTGCCAGCAGCTTAGTAGGCGGGCGGGGTGAAAAACTGTTTTTT.

This chain uses TRBV5-8 with TRBJ2-5; D may be TRBD1 (6 bases). Trimming stripped 4 bases from V and 4 bases from J, with 14 bases between. This CDR3 has 14 amino acids. Germline V gives CDR1 SGHTS, CDR2 YDEGEE. CDR3 coding DNA: TGTGCCAGCAGCCTGGGGACATTATCAGAGACCCAGTACTTC. It translates to CASSLGTLSETQYF.

The chain combines TRBV19 with TRBJ2-2; D perhaps matches TRBD1 (5 bases). From germline, CDR1 is LNHDA and CDR2 SQIVND (reference sequence). The CDR3 extends over 15 amino acids. Between the trimmed V and J ends, which lost 6 bases and 6 bases, there was a span of 17 bases. The CDR3 DNA is TGTGCCAGTAGCCGCTCCGAAGGGGTGTCCGGGGAGCTGTTTTTT. Translation gives CASSRSEGVSGELFF.

V and J are TRBV28 and TRBJ2-5; 16 bases are shared with TRBD2. The junction had 8 bases not matched to a gene; V was cut back by 6 bases and J by 4 bases. CDR1 is MDHEN and CDR2 is SYDVKM in the germline V gene. The CDR3 covers 17 residues. The CDR3 nucleotides are TGTGCCAGCAGGGGGACTAGCGGGGGGGCTCGTCGAGAGACCCAGTACTTC. Encoded protein: CASRGTSGGARRETQYF. The full variable domain, its missing parts supplied by reference TRBV28 and TRBJ2-5, is DVKVTQSSRYLVKRTGEKVFLECVQDMDHENMFWYRQDPGLGLRLIYFSYDVKMKEKGDIPEGYSVSREKKERFSLILESASTNQTSMYLCASRGTSGGARRETQYFGPGTRLLVL.